Below, 11 T cell receptor beta chains from the same sample are listed, as sequenced in a study. TCRdb called the RT-PCR reads again in MiXCR, with one record for every CDR3 protein. The table shows hundreds of thousands of distinct CDR3 sequences, with 12% to 15% occurring only once. The material sequenced was memory CD4+ T cells from blood. The receptors here all came from a female donor in good health, serving as a healthy control.

The chain combines TRBV5-1 with TRBJ1-2; D gene uncertain. In germline, CDR1 is SGHRS, CDR2 YFSETQ. This CDR3 has 14 residues. V lost 0 bases and J lost 4, with 10 bases in between. The CDR3 DNA reads TGCGCCAGCAGCTTGGAGGGCCGAACCTATGGCTACACCTTC. This encodes CASSLEGRTYGYTF.

This clonotype was seen a few times. V gene TRBV7-2 combines with J gene TRBJ1-2; maybe TRBD1 (5 bases). The CDR3 is 14 residues long. The V and J ends lost 0 bases and 4 bases respectively, with 9 bases between them. Per germline, CDR1 SGHTA and CDR2 FQGNSA. The CDR3 here is CASSLASGGYGYTF. In DNA form, the CDR3 reads TGTGCCAGCAGCTTAGCGTCGGGGGGCTATGGCTACACCTTC. The whole variable domain, remainder taken from reference TRBV7-2 and TRBJ1-2, is GAGVSQSPSNKVTEKGKDVELRCDPISGHTALYWYRQSLGQGLEFLIYFQGNSAPDKSGLPSDRFSAERTGGSVSTLTIQRTQQEDSAVYLCASSLASGGYGYTFGSGTRLTVV.

J is TRBJ2-5 and V is TRBV24-1; 11 nucleotides line up with TRBD2. The ends lost 5 bases at V and 0 bases at J; junction bases unmatched: 1. Germline CDR1 KGHDR, CDR2 SFDVKD. This CDR3 is 15 amino acids long. The CDR3 reads CATSGTSGYQETQYF. The DNA of the CDR3 is TGTGCCACCAGTGGGACTAGCGGGTACCAAGAGACCCAGTACTTC.

The sample holds a few counts of this clonotype. This sequence joins TRBV20-1 and TRBJ2-7, with D possibly TRBD2 on 5 matching bases. The CDR3 runs 13 residues. Trimming pared 0 bases from V and 3 bases from J, leaving 9 bases between. Germline CDR1 and CDR2: DFQATT and SNEGSKA (reference sequence). The CDR3 spells CSARDEGYYEQYF. In DNA, the CDR3 is TGCAGTGCTAGAGATGAGGGCTACTACGAGCAGTACTTC.

This clonotype was seen repeatedly, ten times or more. The chain recombines TRBV20-1 with TRBJ2-3; the match to TRBD2 covers 10 bases. CDR1 is DFQATT, CDR2 SNEGSKA, per germline (reference sequence). The V and J ends lost 5 bases and 3 bases, in that order; junction bases with no gene match: 11. The CDR3 covers 16 residues. The CDR3 bases are TGCAGTGCTCCTAGCGGGAGAGGCGGCGTAACAGATACGCAGTATTTT. Translated, it gives CSAPSGRGGVTDTQYF.

This clonotype turned up a few times. This chain connects TRBV20-1 to TRBJ2-5; no firm D call. V lost 0 bases, J lost 2 bases, and 7 bases lay in between. Per germline, CDR1 DFQATT and CDR2 SNEGSKA (reference sequence). CDR3 length: 13 amino acids. The CDR3 bases are TGCAGTGCTAGAGATCCCCAGCAAGAGACCCAGTACTTC. Protein sequence: CSARDPQQETQYF.

The sample holds many counts of this clonotype. This chain connects TRBV5-6 to TRBJ2-1; D tentatively fits TRBD1 or TRBD2 (5 bases each). With 0 bases removed from V and 4 bases from J, the gap between germline ends came to 8 bases. Per germline, CDR1 SGHDT and CDR2 YYEEEE. CDR3 length: 14 amino acids. The CDR3 coding sequence is TGTGCCAGCAGCTTGGACTGGGGGTACAATGAGCAGTTCTTC. The encoded protein is CASSLDWGYNEQFF.

This clonotype was picked up a small number of times. This rearrangement joins TRBV18 to TRBJ2-1, with D possibly TRBD2 on 5 matching bases. Trimming removed 4 bases from V and 5 bases from J, with 12 bases in between. Germline V lookup: CDR1 KGHSH, CDR2 LQKENI. The CDR3 loop spans 14 amino acids. The DNA of the CDR3 is TGTGCCAGCTCACGGTCGGGGATCAACAATGAGCAGTTCTTC. Translating gives CASSRSGINNEQFF.

This clonotype was recorded at least ten times. V and J are TRBV15 and TRBJ2-3; 9 nucleotides line up with TRBD2. Losses at the gene ends were 5 bases for V and 4 bases for J; bases not matched to a gene: 10. Germline CDR1 is LNHNV and CDR2 is YYDKDF (reference sequence). This CDR3 contains 16 residues. In nucleotides, the CDR3 is TGTGCCACCAGCTCAAAGAGGACTAGCGTCCCAGATACGCAGTATTTT. This encodes CATSSKRTSVPDTQYF. The complete variable domain, with remaining parts taken from reference TRBV15 and TRBJ2-3, reads DAMVIQNPRYQVTQFGKPVTLSCSQTLNHNVMYWYQQKSSQAPKLLFHYYDKDFNNEADTPDNFQSRRPNTSFCFLDIRSPGLGDTAMYLCATSSKRTSVPDTQYFGPGTRLTVL.

Only a few counts were recorded for this clonotype. The V call is TRBV18, the J call TRBJ1-5, with 10 bases aligning to TRBD1. V dropped 3 bases and J dropped 6; count of bases not matched to a gene: 8. Germline V gene data show CDR1 as KGHSH and CDR2 as LQKENI. This CDR3 comprises 16 residues. This CDR3 reads CASSPSGTGAGQPQHF. The CDR3 DNA is TGTGCCAGCTCACCCTCCGGGACAGGGGCAGGTCAGCCCCAGCATTTT.

The chain combines TRBV20-1 with TRBJ2-1; 11 bases align to TRBD2. Per germline, CDR1 DFQATT and CDR2 SNEGSKA (reference sequence). CDR3 length: 15 amino acids. J was trimmed by 6 bases and V by 6 bases; bases with no gene match: 10. The CDR3 DNA is TGCAGTGCCCAGGGCGCTAGCGGGAGGATCAATGAGCAGTTCTTC. Translated, it gives CSAQGASGRINEQFF.